Listed below are T cell receptor beta chains from one sample, sequenced in a study of glioma-infiltrating T cells. One entry per CDR3 protein, called by TCRdb with MiXCR from the multiplex PCR reads. The sample shows roughly 190,000 distinct CDR3 sequences, more than 30% of them seen only once. The sequenced material came from glioma tissue, nonneoplastic brain tissue, or PBMCs (not recorded which). Source of these receptors: a human donor with low-grade glioma or glioblastoma, undergoing nonglioma brain surgery, or in good health (not recorded which). CDR3s include the opening cysteine and the closing phenylalanine or tryptophan. A D gene is named only where the DNA matches it firmly. Clone size is shown for a subset of rows, as once, few, many or a class of expanded clone.

j_call: TRBJ1-1; d_call: NA; v_call: TRBV7-6; clone_size: many; cdr3_nt: TGTGCCAGCAGCTTAGGTCAGGGCTTGACTGAAGCTTTCTTT; cdr3_aa: CASSLGQGLTEAFF
j_call: TRBJ2-7; d_call: NA; v_call: TRBV30; clone_size: NA; cdr3_nt: TGTGCCTGGTTAGACACCTACGAGCAGTACTTC; cdr3_aa: CAWLDTYEQYF
j_call: TRBJ2-7; d_call: NA; v_call: TRBV7-9; clone_size: many; cdr3_nt: TGTGCCAGCAGCCCCCCGACAGGTCGAGAGCAGTACTTC; cdr3_aa: CASSPPTGREQYF
j_call: TRBJ2-2; d_call: NA; v_call: TRBV7-2; clone_size: many; cdr3_nt: TGTGCCAGCAGCTTAGTACTAGCTGAAACCGGGGAGCTGTTTTTT; cdr3_aa: CASSLVLAETGELFF
j_call: TRBJ1-3; d_call: TRBD1; v_call: TRBV9; clone_size: few; cdr3_nt: TGTGCCAGCAGCGTAGGGACAGGGGTAACGAACACCATATATTTT; cdr3_aa: CASSVGTGVTNTIYF
j_call: TRBJ1-1; d_call: NA; v_call: TRBV30; clone_size: few; cdr3_nt: TGTGCCTGGATCCCCCGGGGGAGCGCTGGCACTGAAGCTTTCTTT; cdr3_aa: CAWIPRGSAGTEAFF
j_call: TRBJ2-2; d_call: NA; v_call: TRBV24-1; clone_size: many; cdr3_nt: TGTGCCACCAGTGATCCGGTTGACGGGGAGCTGTTTTTT; cdr3_aa: CATSDPVDGELFF
j_call: TRBJ2-1; d_call: TRBD2; v_call: TRBV20-1; clone_size: many; cdr3_nt: TGCAGTGCTAGAATCGTAACGGGAGGGCGTTACAATGAGCAGTTCTTC; cdr3_aa: CSARIVTGGRYNEQFF
j_call: TRBJ1-6; d_call: NA; v_call: TRBV4-3; clone_size: many; cdr3_nt: TGCGCCAGCAGCCAACTGTGGGGTTTTAATTCACCCCTCCACTTT; cdr3_aa: CASSQLWGFNSPLHF
j_call: TRBJ2-7; d_call: NA; v_call: TRBV18; clone_size: many; cdr3_nt: TGTGCCAGCTCACCAACCGGATTGGGCGAGCAGTACTTC; cdr3_aa: CASSPTGLGEQYF
j_call: TRBJ1-6; d_call: NA; v_call: TRBV18; clone_size: many; cdr3_nt: TGTGCCAGCTCACCAGTGGAGGGACGTGATTCACCCCTCCACTTT; cdr3_aa: CASSPVEGRDSPLHF
j_call: TRBJ1-1; d_call: NA; v_call: TRBV7-9; clone_size: many; cdr3_nt: TGTGCCAGCAGCTCCCCAAGGGATAAAACCACCGCGGTGAACACTGAAGCTTTCTTT; cdr3_aa: CASSSPRDKTTAVNTEAFF
j_call: TRBJ1-1; d_call: NA; v_call: TRBV29-1; clone_size: many; cdr3_nt: TGCAGCGTTGATGGTATAGCGGGTCGACCAACGAACACTGAAGCTTTCTTT; cdr3_aa: CSVDGIAGRPTNTEAFF
j_call: TRBJ2-1; d_call: TRBD1; v_call: TRBV19; clone_size: many; cdr3_nt: TGTGCCAGTAGTACTCGACGACAGGGGAGCTCCTACAATGAGCAGTTCTTC; cdr3_aa: CASSTRRQGSSYNEQFF
j_call: TRBJ2-7; d_call: NA; v_call: TRBV28; clone_size: many; cdr3_nt: TGTGCCAGCAGGGTTTGGTCAGGGTCCTACGAGCAGTACTTC; cdr3_aa: CASRVWSGSYEQYF
j_call: TRBJ1-2; d_call: NA; v_call: TRBV19; clone_size: many; cdr3_nt: TGTGCCAGTAGTCCCGGGGGGGCTTATGGCTACACCTTC; cdr3_aa: CASSPGGAYGYTF
j_call: TRBJ2-7; d_call: TRBD2; v_call: TRBV5-1; clone_size: NA; cdr3_nt: TGCACCGGCAGCTCGACTAGCGGGACCTACGAGCAGTACTTC; cdr3_aa: CTGSSTSGTYEQYF
j_call: TRBJ1-5; d_call: NA; v_call: TRBV6-2/TRBV6-3; clone_size: many; cdr3_nt: TGTGCCAGCAGTTACTGGGCAGATAATAGCAATCAGCCCCAGCATTTT; cdr3_aa: CASSYWADNSNQPQHF
j_call: TRBJ2-7; d_call: NA; v_call: TRBV12-3/TRBV12-4; clone_size: many; cdr3_nt: TGTGCCAGCAGTTTGGGTCTCCAAGACTACGAGCAGTACTTC; cdr3_aa: CASSLGLQDYEQYF
j_call: TRBJ1-5; d_call: NA; v_call: TRBV15; clone_size: NA; cdr3_nt: TGTGCCACCAGCAGAGATGGTCAGCGAGATCATCCCCAGCATTTT; cdr3_aa: CATSRDGQRDHPQHF
j_call: TRBJ2-7; d_call: NA; v_call: TRBV20-1; clone_size: many; cdr3_nt: TGCAGTGCTAGAGGGCGGGGTACCCCCTACGAGCAGTACTTC; cdr3_aa: CSARGRGTPYEQYF
j_call: TRBJ1-1; d_call: NA; v_call: TRBV19; clone_size: many; cdr3_nt: TGTGCCAGTAGGCTCGAAAGGAGGCCCACTGAAGCTTTCTTT; cdr3_aa: CASRLERRPTEAFF
j_call: TRBJ1-1; d_call: NA; v_call: TRBV28; clone_size: many; cdr3_nt: TGTGCCAGCAGCCAGCCCGGGACACTTCTTAAAGCTTTCTTT; cdr3_aa: CASSQPGTLLKAFF
j_call: TRBJ2-2; d_call: TRBD2; v_call: TRBV7-2; clone_size: NA; cdr3_nt: TGTGCCAGCAGCTTAGCGCGCGCTAGCGGGAGGGCGAACACCGGGGAGCTGTTTTTT; cdr3_aa: CASSLARASGRANTGELFF
j_call: TRBJ2-5; d_call: NA; v_call: TRBV20-1; clone_size: many; cdr3_nt: TGCAGTGCTAGAGATGAGGATGGGATTAAGTACCAAGAGACCCAGTACTTC; cdr3_aa: CSARDEDGIKYQETQYF
j_call: TRBJ1-1; d_call: NA; v_call: TRBV6-1; clone_size: many; cdr3_nt: TGTGCCAGCAGTACGGGGATCGGGGCATTCGAAGCTTTCTTT; cdr3_aa: CASSTGIGAFEAFF
j_call: TRBJ2-1; d_call: TRBD2; v_call: TRBV28; clone_size: many; cdr3_nt: TGTGCCAGCAGTTCACTAGCGGGAGGACCCTACAATGAGCAGTTCTTC; cdr3_aa: CASSSLAGGPYNEQFF
j_call: TRBJ1-5; d_call: TRBD1; v_call: TRBV7-6; clone_size: NA; cdr3_nt: TGTGCCAGCAGCTCAACGGCAGGGGGTGGCGATCAGCCCCAGCATTTT; cdr3_aa: CASSSTAGGGDQPQHF
j_call: TRBJ1-1; d_call: NA; v_call: TRBV5-1; clone_size: many; cdr3_nt: TGCGCCAGCAGCTCGTCTGGTGGGGGAAGCACTGAAGCTTTCTTT; cdr3_aa: CASSSSGGGSTEAFF
j_call: TRBJ2-3; d_call: NA; v_call: TRBV4-3; clone_size: NA; cdr3_nt: TGCGCCAGCAGCCTCTTAAAGGGCCTTAGCACAGATACGCAGTATTTT; cdr3_aa: CASSLLKGLSTDTQYF
j_call: TRBJ2-3; d_call: TRBD2; v_call: TRBV20-1; clone_size: many; cdr3_nt: TGCAGTGGCACGCGGGAGCTGGGAGATACGCAGTATTTT; cdr3_aa: CSGTRELGDTQYF
j_call: TRBJ1-2; d_call: TRBD1; v_call: TRBV6-6; clone_size: NA; cdr3_nt: TGTGCCAGCAGCCGGACAGGGGGCAGGGGCTACACCTTC; cdr3_aa: CASSRTGGRGYTF
j_call: TRBJ1-2; d_call: TRBD1; v_call: TRBV7-9; clone_size: many; cdr3_nt: TGTGCCAGCAGCTCGGGGGGGACAGCCTATGGCTACACCTTC; cdr3_aa: CASSSGGTAYGYTF
j_call: TRBJ2-7; d_call: TRBD2; v_call: TRBV3-1; clone_size: NA; cdr3_nt: TGTGCCAGCAGCCAAGAGAGGTCTTCTAGCGGGAGTTTATACGAGCAGTACTTC; cdr3_aa: CASSQERSSSGSLYEQYF
j_call: TRBJ2-3; d_call: NA; v_call: TRBV20-1; clone_size: many; cdr3_nt: TGCAGTGCTAGGACGCCACTTTCAGGGGCCTTTAGCACAGATACGCAGTATTTT; cdr3_aa: CSARTPLSGAFSTDTQYF
j_call: TRBJ2-2; d_call: TRBD2; v_call: TRBV19; clone_size: NA; cdr3_nt: TGTGCCAGTAGTAACTCCGGGACTAGCCTGAACACCGTGGAGCTGTTTTTT; cdr3_aa: CASSNSGTSLNTVELFF
j_call: TRBJ1-5; d_call: NA; v_call: TRBV6-2/TRBV6-3; clone_size: many; cdr3_nt: TGTGCCAGCAGTTACACTAATCAGCCCCAGCATTTT; cdr3_aa: CASSYTNQPQHF
j_call: TRBJ2-3; d_call: NA; v_call: TRBV29-1; clone_size: NA; cdr3_nt: TGCAGCGTTGTAGGCCTCCTCATGCTGACAGATACGCAGTATTTT; cdr3_aa: CSVVGLLMLTDTQYF
j_call: TRBJ1-5; d_call: TRBD1; v_call: TRBV3-1; clone_size: many; cdr3_nt: TGTGCCAGCAGCCGAGGACAGGGGGACCAGCCCCAGCATTTT; cdr3_aa: CASSRGQGDQPQHF
j_call: TRBJ2-3; d_call: NA; v_call: TRBV6-1; clone_size: NA; cdr3_nt: TGTGCCCGCACCACGACGCGACTGGACTTCACAGATACGCAGTATTTT; cdr3_aa: CARTTTRLDFTDTQYF